Here is one T cell receptor (beta chain) with its context. Its antigen is unidentified. The data are from a study of cytomegalovirus exposure and HLA in healthy donors. The PCR used 60 Vbeta and 13 Jbeta primers. Libraries were prepared by immunoSEQ multiplex PCR; TCRdb keeps only in-frame clonotypes and omits some of them. The data show under 200,000 clones, more than 75% seen once. Regarding the study as a whole: With high specificity and sensitivity, the classifier reportedly diagnosed cytomegalovirus status.

The CDR3 extends over 16 amino acids. Germline trimming cut 4 bases from V and 4 bases from J; bases unmatched to any gene: 6. CDR1 is SGHRS and CDR2 is YFSETQ in the germline V gene. Material for sequencing was PBMCs. The rearrangement links TRBV5-1 to TRBJ2-3; TRBD2 aligns across 13 bases. The TCR originated in a man aged 35 to 55 in good health and CMV-seropositive. Here the CDR3 reads CASSGGLAGIADTQYF. The CDR3 region has the DNA TGCGCCAGCAGCGGGGGACTAGCGGGAATCGCAGATACGCAGTATTTT.